One sample yielded the 25 T cell receptor beta chains listed below, sequenced in a study of T cells in narcolepsy. Only in-frame clones appear in the TCRdb table, and some are missing; sequencing was by immunoSEQ multiplex PCR. The sample lists fewer than 40,000 clones, 75% to 90% occurring once. Sequences were obtained from memory (CD45RA-) CD4+ T cells from blood. The receptor set was obtained from a human donor in good health.

This chain uses TRBV12-5 with TRBJ1-2, with D possibly being TRBD1 (6 bases). Trimming shortened V by 2 bases and J by 4 bases, and 14 bases separated the two germline ends. The CDR3 is 15 amino acids. Germline V lookup: CDR1 LGHNT, CDR2 FRNRAP. The CDR3 nucleotides are TGTGCTAGTGGTTTGCCCCAGACAGGAGCCTATGGCTACACCTTC. Residues: CASGLPQTGAYGYTF.

The chain links TRBV2 to TRBJ1-5, with D uncertain. The V and J ends lost 5 bases and 0 bases respectively, with 14 bases between them. Germline V lookup: CDR1 SNHLY, CDR2 FYNNEI. The CDR3 is made up of 16 amino acids. The CDR3 protein is CASSPERAYSNQPQHF. For the CDR3, the DNA is TGTGCCAGCAGTCCAGAGAGGGCTTATAGCAATCAGCCCCAGCATTTT.

This rearrangement joins TRBV10-3 to TRBJ2-3, with D possibly being TRBD1 (6 bases). V gave up 6 bases and J gave up 4 bases, with 17 bases separating them. The germline V gene has CDR1 ENHRY and CDR2 SYGVKD. This CDR3 is built from 15 residues. This CDR3 is CAIRDSSTGADTQYF. The CDR3 DNA follows: TGTGCCATCAGGGACAGTTCAACTGGGGCAGATACGCAGTATTTT.

Remarks on this clone: One end of the junction varies from germline; a read error may be responsible. The chain links TRBV7-2 to TRBJ2-1, with D possibly being TRBD2 (7 bases). The CDR3 runs to 13 residues. CDR1 is SGHTA and CDR2 is FQGNSA in the germline V gene. CDR3 sequence (DNA): TGTGCCAGCAGCTTTTCATTGGAGGGGGGGGCTATCTTC. Translation gives CASSFSLEGGAIF.

In its sample, this clone was seen once. V and J are TRBV30 and TRBJ1-2; 7 bases are shared with TRBD1. The J segment lost 5 bases and the V segment lost 0 bases, leaving 6 bases of the junction unmatched. The length of the CDR3 is 14 residues. In germline, CDR1 is GTSNPN, CDR2 SVGIG (reference sequence). CDR3 in amino acids: CAWSVGGGRYGYTF. The CDR3 nucleotides are TGTGCCTGGAGTGTGGGAGGGGGCCGATATGGCTACACCTTC.

The chain couples TRBV19 to TRBJ1-1, with D possibly TRBD1 on 6 matching bases. The germline CDR1 and CDR2 sequences are LNHDA and SQIVND (reference sequence). Trimming removed 3 bases at V and 1 base at J, with 15 bases between. This CDR3 contains 16 residues. DNA of the CDR3: TGTGCCAGTAGTATGGGGGGGGCAGGTTGGAACACTGAAGCTTTCTTT. Residues: CASSMGGAGWNTEAFF.

J is TRBJ2-2 and V is TRBV28; D may be TRBD2 (6 bases). V lost 7 bases, J lost 6 bases, and 24 bases lay in between. CDR3 length: 17 amino acids. Per the germline V gene, CDR1 is MDHEN and CDR2 is SYDVKM. The CDR3 loop reads CASTKIIGVGGSGELFF. CDR3 nucleotide sequence: TGTGCCAGCACCAAAATTATCGGGGTCGGGGGATCCGGGGAGCTGTTTTTT.

This clone was detected only a few times. The J gene is TRBJ2-7, the V gene TRBV2, with unresolved D. Trimming removed 4 bases at V and 4 bases at J, with 5 bases between. The CDR3 covers 11 residues. CDR1 is SNHLY, CDR2 FYNNEI, per germline. Here the CDR3 DNA reads TGTGCCAGCAGTGGGCATTACGAGCAGTACGTC. Protein: CASSGHYEQYV.

This chain joins TRBV7-9 and TRBJ1-2; 10 bases align to TRBD1. This CDR3 comprises 15 residues. Germline loops: CDR1 SEHNR, CDR2 FQNEAQ (reference sequence). V was clipped by 0 bases and J by 4 bases; unmatched bases: 2. In DNA, the CDR3 is TGTGCCAGCAGCTTAGCAGGGGACAGGGGCTATGGCTACACCTTC. Its translation: CASSLAGDRGYGYTF.

The rearrangement uses TRBV7-2 and TRBJ2-1; D may be TRBD2 (7 bases). V was clipped by 4 bases and J by 10 bases, with 20 bases between them. Germline V lookup: CDR1 SGHTA, CDR2 FQGNSA. The CDR3 spans 15 residues. The CDR3 nucleotides read TGTGCCAGCAGCTCGGAGGGGGGGCTCTCCGTAGAGCAGTTCTTC. It encodes CASSSEGGLSVEQFF. Full variable domain (remainder filled in from reference TRBV7-2 and TRBJ2-1): GAGVSQSPSNKVTEKGKDVELRCDPISGHTALYWYRQSLGQGLEFLIYFQGNSAPDKSGLPSDRFSAERTGGSVSTLTIQRTQQEDSAVYLCASSSEGGLSVEQFFGPGTRLTVL.

V is TRBV7-9 and J is TRBJ1-5; the D gene is possibly TRBD1 (5 bases). The CDR3 consists of 13 residues. V gave up 2 bases and J gave up 5 bases, with 7 bases separating them. CDR1 and CDR2 from the germline V gene are SEHNR and FQNEAQ (reference sequence). The CDR3 DNA reads TGTGCCAGCAGCTTATGGGGGGATCAGCCCCAGCATTTT. It translates to CASSLWGDQPQHF.

This clone appeared a few times. The chain uses TRBV10-3 and TRBJ2-2; TRBD2 matches at 10 bases. Germline CDR1 reads ENHRY; CDR2 reads SYGVKD. The CDR3 length is 15 residues. With V trimmed by 6 bases and J by 5 bases, 6 bases remained unmatched. Written as DNA, the CDR3 is TGTGCCATCAGGGATAGCGGGGGGCGGACCGGGGAGCTGTTTTTT. Translating it yields CAIRDSGGRTGELFF.

The V and J genes are TRBV19 and TRBJ2-1, with D unclear. Between the trimmed V and J ends, which lost 4 bases and 7 bases, there was a span of 11 bases. CDR3 length: 13 residues. Germline lookup yields CDR1 LNHDA and CDR2 SQIVND (reference sequence). CDR3 amino acids: CASSKQTTNEQFF. CDR3 DNA: TGTGCCAGTAGTAAGCAGACCACTAATGAGCAGTTCTTC.

The rearrangement uses TRBV6-1 and TRBJ2-3, with TRBD2 identical over 11 bases. Trimming took 6 bases from V and 7 from J; bases not matched to a gene: 9. The CDR3 is made up of 15 amino acids. Per the germline V gene, CDR1 is MNHNS and CDR2 is SASEGT. The CDR3 sequence: CASSALAGVPYTQYF. The DNA of the CDR3 is TGTGCCAGCAGCGCACTAGCGGGGGTACCGTATACGCAGTATTTT.

This clone was seen only once. The gene calls are TRBV4-3 and TRBJ1-4; 9 bases line up with TRBD1. The CDR3 is 17 amino acids. V shed 0 bases, J shed 7 bases, and the junction held 9 bases outside the gene matches. Germline V gene sequence: CDR1 LGHNA, CDR2 YSLEER. As DNA, the CDR3 is TGCGCCAGCAGCCAAGAATTCAGGACAGGGGCGAGTGAAAAACTGTTTTTT. Translation gives CASSQEFRTGASEKLFF.

This sequence joins TRBV28 and TRBJ1-1, with 7 positions matching TRBD1. The CDR3 spans 14 residues. Germline V CDR1 and CDR2: MDHEN, SYDVKM. V shed 3 bases, J shed 5 bases, and the junction held 6 bases outside the gene matches. CDR3 in amino acids: CASSLYQGGTEAFF. The CDR3 DNA reads TGTGCCAGCAGTTTGTATCAGGGGGGGACTGAAGCTTTCTTT.

The chain carries TRBV28 and TRBJ2-5; 8 bases map to TRBD1. The better agreement between TRBJ2-7 and the DNA end casts doubt on the J call. Germline values: CDR1 MDHEN, CDR2 SYDVKM. The CDR3 totals 17 residues. Here the CDR3 reads CASIGVRDRSSSYEQYF. The CDR3 nucleotides read TGTGCCAGCATAGGGGTGAGGGACAGGTCTAGCTCCTACGAGCAGTACTTC.

The chain links TRBV27 to TRBJ2-1; TRBD1 might be the D (6 bases). Germline CDR1 is MNHEY and CDR2 is SMNVEV (reference sequence). The ends were cut back, 8 bases at V and 8 bases at J, with 19 bases in the middle. This CDR3 comprises 14 residues. The CDR3 region has the DNA TGTGCCAGCCGAACAGGGATGCGGCGCTATGAGCAGTTCTTC. It specifies CASRTGMRRYEQFF.

The V gene is TRBV6-5, the J gene TRBJ1-1; tentatively, D is TRBD1 (5 bases). This CDR3 has 13 amino acids. V gave up 6 bases and J gave up 1 base, with 9 bases separating them. The germline CDR1 and CDR2 sequences are MNHEY and SVGAGI. CDR3 sequence (DNA): TGTGCCAGCAGCCAAACAGGGAACACTGAAGCTTTCTTT. Translation gives CASSQTGNTEAFF.

The gene calls are TRBV11-2 and TRBJ2-7; D is uncertain. V was cut by 5 bases and J by 2 bases, with 7 bases left in between. CDR3 length: 12 residues. The germline gives CDR1 SGHAT, CDR2 FQNNGV. The CDR3 DNA is TGTGCCAGCAGCGTTCAAGCCTACGAGCAGTACGTC. It translates to CASSVQAYEQYV.

The rearrangement uses TRBV11-2 and TRBJ2-5, with 11 bases aligning to TRBD2. The V gene's germline CDR1 is SGHAT and CDR2 FQNNGV. This CDR3 spans 18 amino acids. The J segment lost 1 base and the V segment lost 0 bases, leaving 7 bases of the junction unmatched. The CDR3 region has the DNA TGTGCCAGCAGCTTAGAAGGCCTAGCGGGGGGCGTCCAAGAGACCCAGTACTTC. It translates to CASSLEGLAGGVQETQYF.

This clone was picked up a small number of times. Other DNA sequences from this sample encode an identical CDR3 as well. The chain carries TRBV5-6 and TRBJ2-5; D not resolved. The germline V and J ends were trimmed by 2 bases and 1 base, with 9 bases remaining between them. The CDR3 consists of 14 residues. CDR1 is SGHDT and CDR2 is YYEEEE in the germline V gene. CDR3 region: CASSFRPFQETQYF. The CDR3 DNA sequence: TGTGCCAGCAGCTTTCGCCCATTCCAAGAGACCCAGTACTTC.

The V and J genes are TRBV27 and TRBJ1-2, with D possibly TRBD1 on 5 matching bases. V was cut by 5 bases and J by 4 bases, with 17 bases left in between. Germline V gives CDR1 MNHEY, CDR2 SMNVEV (reference sequence). The CDR3 extends over 15 amino acids. The CDR3 sequence is CASSPPGVGSYGYTF. CDR3 bases: TGTGCCAGCAGTCCGCCGGGGGTCGGTAGCTATGGCTACACCTTC.

The chain uses TRBV5-6 and TRBJ1-1; TRBD1 matches at 8 bases. The V gene end was trimmed by 4 bases and the J gene end by 1 base; junction bases not matched to a gene: 9. This CDR3 region has 16 residues. In germline, CDR1 is SGHDT, CDR2 YYEEEE. The DNA for the CDR3 is TGTGCCAGCAGCCGGGGAGCGACAGGGGCGAACACTGAAGCTTTCTTT. Protein sequence: CASSRGATGANTEAFF. Together with reference TRBV5-6 and TRBJ1-1, the CDR3 gives the full variable domain: DAGVTQSPTHLIKTRGQQVTLRCSPKSGHDTVSWYQQALGQGPQFIFQYYEEEERQRGNFPDRFSGHQFPNYSSELNVNALLLGDSALYLCASSRGATGANTEAFFGQGTRLTVV.

This clone showed up just a few times. The J gene is TRBJ1-6, the V gene TRBV4-3, with 7 bases aligning to TRBD1. This CDR3 comprises 16 residues. The germline gives CDR1 LGHNA, CDR2 YSLEER. Trimming at V came to 4 bases and at J to 5 bases, leaving 8 bases not matched to a gene. The CDR3 protein is CASSLGQRVNNSPLHF. The CDR3 bases are TGCGCCAGCAGCCTGGGACAGAGGGTGAATAATTCACCCCTCCACTTT.